This TCR beta chain came from a study of PD-L1 blockade in urothelial cancer. TCRdb keeps only in-frame clones here, not all; method: immunoSEQ multiplex PCR. Among approximately 100,000 clones, about nine tenths were seen once, and the ten largest hold around 0.9%. CDR3 length: 13 residues. Germline CDR1 and CDR2: MRHNA and SNTAGT. The V end lost 3 bases, the J end lost 12 bases, and 15 bases lay between the germline ends. V gene TRBV6-4 combines with J gene TRBJ2-1, with D possibly being TRBD2 (6 bases). The source was PBMCs, collected around atezolizumab (anti-PD-L1) treatment. This TCR came from a woman older than 75 with urothelial cancer. The CDR3 sequence: CASSEMEGLGQFF. The DNA of the CDR3 is TGTGCCAGCAGTGAAATGGAGGGGCTGGGGCAGTTCTTC.